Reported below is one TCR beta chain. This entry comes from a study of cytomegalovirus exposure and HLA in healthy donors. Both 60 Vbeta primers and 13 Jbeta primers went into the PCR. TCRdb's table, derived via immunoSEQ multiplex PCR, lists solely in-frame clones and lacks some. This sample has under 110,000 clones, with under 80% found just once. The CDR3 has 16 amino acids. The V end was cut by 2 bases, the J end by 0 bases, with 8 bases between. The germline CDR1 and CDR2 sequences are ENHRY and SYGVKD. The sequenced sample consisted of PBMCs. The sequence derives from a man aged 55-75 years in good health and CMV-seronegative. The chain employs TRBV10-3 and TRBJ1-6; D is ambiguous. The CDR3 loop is CAISEVDSSYNSPLHF. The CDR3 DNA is TGTGCCATCAGTGAGGTTGATAGCTCCTATAATTCACCCCTCCACTTT.